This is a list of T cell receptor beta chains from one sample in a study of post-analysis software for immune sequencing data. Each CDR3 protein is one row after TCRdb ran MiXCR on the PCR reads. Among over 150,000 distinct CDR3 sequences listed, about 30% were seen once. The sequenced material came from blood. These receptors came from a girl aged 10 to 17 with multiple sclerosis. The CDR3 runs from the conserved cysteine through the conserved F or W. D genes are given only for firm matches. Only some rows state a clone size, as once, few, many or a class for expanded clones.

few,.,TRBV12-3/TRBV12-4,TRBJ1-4,CASSLSLNEKLFF,TGTGCCAGCAGTTTAAGTCTTAATGAAAAACTGTTTTTT
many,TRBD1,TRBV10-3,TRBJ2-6,CAISELSETGPLGGANVLTF,TGTGCCATCAGTGAGCTGAGTGAGACAGGGCCCCTCGGTGGGGCCAACGTCCTGACTTTC
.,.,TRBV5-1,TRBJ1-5,CASGLARVEGNQPRHF,TGCGCCAGCGGCTTGGCCAGGGTTGAGGGCAATCAGCCCCGGCATTTT
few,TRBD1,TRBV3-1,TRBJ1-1,CASSQGGQGRAEAFF,TGTGCCAGCAGCCAGGGTGGACAGGGGAGGGCTGAAGCTTTCTTT
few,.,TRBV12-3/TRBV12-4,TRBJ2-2,CASSFIFFSAQGNNTGELFF,TGTGCCAGCAGTTTCATTTTCTTTTCGGCACAGGGCAATAACACCGGGGAGCTGTTTTTT
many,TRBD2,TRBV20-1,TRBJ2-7,CSARAGTSGRTYEQYF,TGCAGTGCTAGAGCGGGAACTAGCGGGAGGACATACGAGCAGTACTTC
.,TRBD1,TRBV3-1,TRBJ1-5,CASSQTGYNQPQHF,TGTGCCAGCAGCCAGACAGGGTACAATCAGCCCCAGCATTTT
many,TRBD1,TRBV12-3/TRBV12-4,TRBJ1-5,CASSPTRTGQPQHF,TGTGCCAGCAGTCCGACAAGGACAGGGCAGCCCCAGCATTTT
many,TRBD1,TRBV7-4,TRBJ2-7,CASSPPGQGLYEQYF,TGTGCCAGCAGCCCCCCGGGACAGGGCCTCTACGAGCAGTACTTC
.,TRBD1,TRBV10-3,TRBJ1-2,CVITQGAGGYTF,TGTGTCATCACACAGGGGGCGGGTGGCTACACCTTC
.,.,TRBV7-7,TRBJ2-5,CASSLVLGAGETQYF,TGTGCTAGCAGCTTAGTGCTCGGGGCTGGGGAGACCCAGTACTTC
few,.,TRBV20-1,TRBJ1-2,CSATQGGGGEGYTF,TGCAGTGCTACCCAGGGAGGGGGGGGAGAGGGCTACACCTTC
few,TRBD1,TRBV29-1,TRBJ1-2,CSVGPRQGNYGYTF,TGCAGCGTTGGCCCTCGACAGGGGAACTATGGCTACACCTTC
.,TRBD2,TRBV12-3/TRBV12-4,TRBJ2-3,CASSFRTLTSGGDTQYF,TGTGCCAGCAGTTTTCGAACCCTGACTAGCGGGGGAGATACGCAGTATTTT
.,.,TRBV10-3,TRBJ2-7,CASSEEGARIYEQYF,TGTGCCAGCAGTGAAGAAGGGGCACGCATCTACGAGCAGTACTTC
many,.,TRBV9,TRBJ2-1,CASRPLPIGNEQFF,TGTGCCAGCAGGCCTTTACCCATAGGCAATGAGCAGTTCTTC
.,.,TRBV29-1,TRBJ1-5,CSVESSGTNQPQHF,TGCAGCGTTGAAAGCTCAGGAACTAATCAGCCCCAGCATTTT
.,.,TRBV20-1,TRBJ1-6,CSARRGSYNSPLHF,TGCAGTGCTAGAAGGGGGTCCTATAATTCACCCCTCCACTTT
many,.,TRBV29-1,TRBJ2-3,CSRAGPTDTQYF,TGCAGCCGGGCGGGGCCCACAGATACGCAGTATTTT
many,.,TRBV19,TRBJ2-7,CATRDGDYEQYF,TGTGCCACCCGGGACGGAGACTACGAGCAGTACTTC
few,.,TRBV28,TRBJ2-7,CASSLLANHEQYF,TGTGCCAGCAGTTTATTGGCGAACCACGAGCAGTACTTC
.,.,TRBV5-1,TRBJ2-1,CASSLGLAFDNEQFF,TGCGCCAGCAGCTTGGGGCTAGCTTTCGACAATGAGCAGTTCTTC
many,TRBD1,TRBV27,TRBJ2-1,CASSPGTALYNEQFF,TGTGCCAGCAGTCCGGGGACAGCCTTATACAATGAGCAGTTCTTC